One sample yielded the 26 T cell receptor beta chains listed below, sequenced in a study of T cell repertoires in cytomegalovirus infection. The antigens for these receptors are not known. TCRdb passed the reads through MiXCR, listing each CDR3 protein once. The table lists fewer than 1,000,000 distinct CDR3 sequences, 30% to 40% of them singletons. The source was cultured CD8+ T cells from PBMCs, collected from culture after CMV antigen stimulation. These TCRs come from a human donor in good health (CMV status not recorded). Some clones in this sample may be carry-over from other donors' samples.

This clonotype was recorded many times. V is TRBV7-6 and J is TRBJ2-3; the D is unclear. The CDR3 is made up of 17 amino acids. CDR1 and CDR2 (germline): SGHVS, FNYEAQ. With 11 bases removed from V and 1 base from J, the gap between germline ends came to 25 bases. The DNA for the CDR3 is TGTGCCTGCTCAAGCCCCGGACCCCCTTCGGGCACAGATACGCAGTATTTT. This sequence encodes CACSSPGPPSGTDTQYF.

In its sample, this clonotype was seen a few times. The chain combines TRBV18 with TRBJ2-3, with D uncertain. Germline V gene lookup returns CDR1 KGHSH and CDR2 LQKENI. The CDR3 is 17 amino acids. V was pared by 5 bases and J by 3 bases, with 21 bases between. CDR3 loop: CASSTVPAPGRTDTQYF. Written as DNA, the CDR3 is TGTGCCAGCTCAACGGTCCCAGCGCCGGGTAGGACAGATACGCAGTATTTT.

The gene calls are TRBV20-1 and TRBJ1-2; D is unresolved. Trimming removed 0 bases from V and 6 bases from J, with 14 bases in between. Germline V gene sequence: CDR1 DFQATT, CDR2 SNEGSKA (reference sequence). The CDR3 consists of 14 residues. CDR3 amino acids: CSARDRWSANGYTF. CDR3 nucleotides: TGCAGTGCTAGAGATCGCTGGTCGGCCAATGGCTACACCTTC.

CDR3 residues: CASDRGGHRDTQYF. In nucleotides, the CDR3 is TGTGCCAGCGACCGGGGGGGCCACAGAGATACGCAGTATTTT. The chain joins TRBV19 to TRBJ2-3; 8 bases line up with TRBD2. Germline CDR1 is LNHDA and CDR2 is SQIVND (reference sequence). The V gene end was trimmed by 9 bases and the J gene end by 5 bases; junction bases not matched to a gene: 10. The CDR3 spans 14 residues.

The rearrangement uses TRBV6-2 or TRBV6-3 and TRBJ1-1; D is unclear. Germline V gene sequence: CDR1 MNHEY, CDR2 SVGEGT. V was pared by 6 bases and J by 4 bases, with 6 bases between. The CDR3 is 11 residues long. CDR3 residues: CASRSSTEAFF. In DNA form, the CDR3 reads TGTGCCAGCAGGAGCAGCACTGAAGCTTTCTTT.

J is TRBJ2-7 and V is TRBV29-1; TRBD1 matches at 11 bases. The CDR3 runs to 12 residues. Germline CDR1 SQVTM, CDR2 ANQGSEA. The junction had 3 bases not matched to a gene; V was cut back by 5 bases and J by 6 bases. The CDR3 protein is CSVQGQGGEQYF. CDR3 coding DNA: TGCAGCGTTCAGGGACAGGGGGGCGAGCAGTACTTC.

This clonotype was seen a few times. This rearrangement joins TRBV19 to TRBJ1-1, with TRBD1 matching 7 bases. Germline V CDR1 and CDR2: LNHDA, SQIVND (reference sequence). The ends lost 5 bases at V and 3 bases at J; junction bases unmatched: 12. There are 16 residues in the CDR3. The CDR3 region is CASSFITGEGDTEAFF. The CDR3 bases are TGTGCCAGTAGTTTCATAACAGGGGAGGGGGACACTGAAGCTTTCTTT.

V is TRBV11-3 and J is TRBJ2-2; 7 bases are shared with TRBD1. Trimming took 4 bases from V and 5 from J; bases not matched to a gene: 13. The germline gives CDR1 SGHNT, CDR2 YENEEA. The CDR3 is 17 residues long. The CDR3 here is CASSSYGQAMETGELFF. The DNA for the CDR3 is TGTGCCAGCAGCTCATACGGACAGGCCATGGAGACCGGGGAGCTGTTTTTT.

The rearrangement links TRBV6-1 to TRBJ1-2, with a weak D call TRBD1 (5 bases). Germline CDR1 MNHNS, CDR2 SASEGT. The CDR3 is 13 amino acids. V gave up 8 bases and J gave up 2 bases, with 12 bases separating them. The CDR3 DNA is TGTGCCAGCGGGGGACCCTACAACTATGGCTACACCTTC. This translates into CASGGPYNYGYTF.

This sequence joins TRBV6-2 or TRBV6-3 and TRBJ1-1; 9 bases match TRBD1. Germline V CDR1 and CDR2: MNHEY, SVGEGT. CDR3 size: 18 residues. The trim removed 4 bases at V and 5 bases at J, leaving 17 bases unmatched. For the CDR3, the DNA is TGTGCCAGCAGTTCGAACACACCTCGGGACAGGGCGAGGACTGAAGCTTTCTTT. This translates into CASSSNTPRDRARTEAFF.

V is TRBV9 and J is TRBJ2-7; TRBD1 matches 7 bases. J lost 7 bases, V lost 2 bases, and 6 bases had no gene match. The CDR3 loop spans 13 amino acids. The germline gives CDR1 SGDLS, CDR2 YYNGEE. CDR3 sequence (DNA): TGTGCCAGCAGCGTGGGACAGTCGGGGGAGCAGTACGTC. Amino acid sequence: CASSVGQSGEQYV.

This clonotype was detected ten times or more. CDR3 DNA sequence: TGTGCCAGCAGCTTGTGGGCAGGGGGCGAGGGTCAGCCCCAGCATTTT. Amino acid sequence: CASSLWAGGEGQPQHF. This chain connects TRBV7-6 to TRBJ1-5; TRBD1 aligns across 8 bases. Germline CDR1 is SGHVS and CDR2 is FNYEAQ. Trimming removed 3 bases from V and 6 bases from J; junction bases left unmatched: 10. The CDR3 contains 16 residues.

This clonotype was detected only a few times. This chain uses TRBV15 with TRBJ2-7, with 7 nucleotides matching TRBD2. Trimming took 0 bases from V and 1 from J; bases not matched to a gene: 3. This CDR3 is built from 15 residues. CDR1 and CDR2 (germline): LNHNV, YYDKDF (reference sequence). CDR3 sequence: CATSREGTKSYEQYF. CDR3 bases: TGTGCCACCAGCAGAGAGGGGACTAAATCCTACGAGCAGTACTTC.

This clonotype turned up a few times. Given a much more abundant clone one base away, this may be a read error. This sequence joins TRBV6-6 and TRBJ2-1, with TRBD2 identical over 13 bases. Trimming took 6 bases from V and 4 from J; bases not matched to a gene: 3. The CDR3 consists of 15 residues. Germline CDR1 MNHNY, CDR2 SVGAGI (reference sequence). DNA for the CDR3: TGTGCCAGCAGCCGGGGACTAGCGGGGTACAATGAGCAGTTCTTC. Encoded protein: CASSRGLAGYNEQFF.

V and J are TRBV27 and TRBJ1-6; TRBD1 matches 9 bases. V lost 2 bases to trimming and J lost 8 bases; unmatched junction nucleotides: 16. The germline V gene encodes CDR1 MNHEY and CDR2 SMNVEV (reference sequence). CDR3 length equals 19 residues. The CDR3 loop is CASSLIVGMSRDRDSPLHF. The CDR3 DNA reads TGTGCCAGCAGTTTAATCGTTGGGATGAGCCGGGACAGGGATTCACCCCTCCACTTT.

This clonotype was counted between two and nine times. This chain connects TRBV19 to TRBJ2-2; D gene uncertain. The V end was cut by 3 bases, the J end by 9 bases, with 20 bases between. This CDR3 region has 16 residues. CDR1 and CDR2 from the germline V gene are LNHDA and SQIVND (reference sequence). The CDR3, as DNA: TGTGCCAGTAGTATGGACCGAGGCAGTCCAACTCGGGAGCTGTTTTTT. It specifies CASSMDRGSPTRELFF. The full variable domain, with the rest looked up from reference TRBV19 and TRBJ2-2, is DGGITQSPKYLFRKEGQNVTLSCEQNLNHDAMYWYRQDPGQGLRLIYYSQIVNDFQKGDIAEGYSVSREKKESFPLTVTSAQKNPTAFYLCASSMDRGSPTRELFFGEGSRLTVL.

This clonotype was counted ten times or more. The chain links TRBV7-2 to TRBJ1-2; TRBD1 might be the D (6 bases). Germline loops: CDR1 SGHTA, CDR2 FQGNSA. The CDR3 contains 15 residues. Trimming removed 1 base from V and 7 bases from J, with 16 bases in between. CDR3 amino acids: CASSLVAGEEGGYTF. In DNA, the CDR3 is TGTGCCAGCAGCTTAGTGGCAGGGGAAGAAGGTGGCTACACCTTC.

The chain employs TRBV4-1 and TRBJ1-5; D uncertain. Germline V CDR1 and CDR2: MGHRA, YSYEKL. Trimming cost V 4 bases and J 3 bases, with 10 bases left between them. The CDR3 loop spans 14 amino acids. In DNA form, the CDR3 reads TGCGCCAGCAGCCCGGGTCGTGACAATCAGCCCCAGCATTTT. Its protein is CASSPGRDNQPQHF.

The sample holds a few counts of this clonotype. This chain connects TRBV7-6 to TRBJ1-5; D remains unclear. Between the trimmed V and J ends, which lost 5 bases and 7 bases, there was a span of 15 bases. The germline V gene has CDR1 SGHVS and CDR2 FNYEAQ. The CDR3 sequence is 14 residues long. CDR3 residues: CASSPLGVRQPQHF. The CDR3 DNA sequence: TGTGCCAGCAGCCCCCTCGGGGTACGGCAGCCCCAGCATTTT.

The chain joins TRBV6-1 to TRBJ2-1, with D possibly TRBD1 on 6 matching bases. The germline gives CDR1 MNHNS, CDR2 SASEGT. V was clipped by 3 bases and J by 4 bases, with 13 bases between them. The CDR3 spans 15 residues. In nucleotides, the CDR3 is TGTGCCAGCAGTGAGGGACACTTCAAGTACAATGAGCAGTTCTTC. This translates into CASSEGHFKYNEQFF.

J is TRBJ2-1 and V is TRBV29-1; TRBD2 is a possible D gene (6 bases). Germline-derived CDR1 and CDR2 are SQVTM and ANQGSEA. Trimming took off 5 bases at V and 4 bases at J, with 15 bases between the two ends. The CDR3 is 14 residues long. The CDR3 loop reads CSVCGSGGYNEQFF. The DNA for the CDR3 is TGCAGCGTTTGTGGTAGCGGTGGTTACAATGAGCAGTTCTTC.

This clonotype was counted a few times. This chain uses TRBV6-1 with TRBJ2-7; D gene ambiguous. Deletions cut 2 bases from V and 3 bases from J, with 8 bases between. This CDR3 region has 13 residues. The V gene's germline CDR1 is MNHNS and CDR2 SASEGT. As DNA, the CDR3 is TGTGCCAGCAGTGAAAAGGTCATCTACGAGCAGTACGTC. Encoded protein: CASSEKVIYEQYV.

J is TRBJ2-7 and V is TRBV5-6, with TRBD2 matching over 12 bases. V was pared by 4 bases and J by 2 bases, with 7 bases of the junction left unmatched. CDR1 is SGHDT and CDR2 is YYEEEE in the germline V gene. The CDR3 spans 16 residues. CDR3 in amino acids: CASSSWTSGAPYEQYV. Here the CDR3 DNA reads TGTGCCAGCAGCAGCTGGACTAGCGGGGCGCCCTACGAGCAGTACGTC.

In its sample, this clonotype was seen once. The chain recombines TRBV19 with TRBJ2-7; 7 nucleotides line up with TRBD1. The CDR3 sequence is 11 residues long. Germline trimming cut 4 bases from V and 13 bases from J; bases unmatched to any gene: 7. In germline, CDR1 is LNHDA, CDR2 SQIVND (reference sequence). The CDR3 here is CASSTGTATYF. The CDR3 region has the DNA TGTGCCAGTAGTACGGGGACAGCGACCTACTTC.

This chain connects TRBV4-3 to TRBJ1-1; D not resolved. The CDR3 spans 12 residues. The ends were cut back, 8 bases at V and 3 bases at J, with 10 bases in the middle. Germline-derived CDR1 and CDR2 are LGHNA and YSLEER. The CDR3 sequence: CASRAEDTEAFF. As DNA, the CDR3 is TGCGCCAGCCGAGCCGAGGACACTGAAGCTTTCTTT.

This sequence joins TRBV7-9 and TRBJ1-5, with D unresolved. Trimming stripped 5 bases from V and 7 bases from J, with 18 bases between. The CDR3 covers 15 residues. In germline, CDR1 is SEHNR, CDR2 FQNEAQ (reference sequence). CDR3 region: CASSHGKDGEQPQHF. Here the CDR3 DNA reads TGTGCCAGCAGCCACGGGAAGGACGGGGAACAGCCCCAGCATTTT.